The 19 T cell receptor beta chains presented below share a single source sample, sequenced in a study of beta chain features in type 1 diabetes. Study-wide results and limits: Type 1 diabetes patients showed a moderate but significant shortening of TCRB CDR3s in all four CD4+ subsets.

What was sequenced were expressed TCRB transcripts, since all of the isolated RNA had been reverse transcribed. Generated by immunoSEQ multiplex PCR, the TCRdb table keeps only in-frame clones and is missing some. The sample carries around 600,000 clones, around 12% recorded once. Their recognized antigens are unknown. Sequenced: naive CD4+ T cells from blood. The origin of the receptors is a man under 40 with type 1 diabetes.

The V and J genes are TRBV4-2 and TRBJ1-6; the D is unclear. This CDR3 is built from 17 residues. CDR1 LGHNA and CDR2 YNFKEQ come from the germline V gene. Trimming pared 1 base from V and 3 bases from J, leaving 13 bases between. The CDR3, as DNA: TGTGCCAGCAGCCAAGCCCCTGGGCGGGACTATAATTCACCCCTCCACTTT. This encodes CASSQAPGRDYNSPLHF.

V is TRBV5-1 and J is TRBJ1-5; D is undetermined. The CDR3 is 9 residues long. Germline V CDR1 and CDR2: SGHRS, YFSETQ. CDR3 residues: CATNQPQHF. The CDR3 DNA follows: TGCGCGACAAATCAGCCCCAGCATTTT.

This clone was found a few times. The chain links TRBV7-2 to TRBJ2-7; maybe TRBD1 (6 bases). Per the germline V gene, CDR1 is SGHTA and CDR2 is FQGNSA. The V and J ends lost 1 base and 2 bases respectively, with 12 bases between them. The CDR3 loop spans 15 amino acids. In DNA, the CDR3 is TGTGCCAGCAGCTTAGGAGGGGGATCGGCCTACGAGCAGTACTTC. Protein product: CASSLGGGSAYEQYF.

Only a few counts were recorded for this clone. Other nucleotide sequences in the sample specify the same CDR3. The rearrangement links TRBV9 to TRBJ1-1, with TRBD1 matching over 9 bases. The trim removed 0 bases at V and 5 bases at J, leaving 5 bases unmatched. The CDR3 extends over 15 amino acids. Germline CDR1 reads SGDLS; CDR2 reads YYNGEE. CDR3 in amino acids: CASSVEGQGRTEAFF. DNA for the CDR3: TGTGCCAGCAGCGTAGAGGGACAGGGTCGGACTGAAGCTTTCTTT.

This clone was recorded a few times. The CDR3 region has the DNA TGTGCCAGCAGCCTCGGACAGTATGGCTACACCTTC. Its protein product is CASSLGQYGYTF. The chain employs TRBV4-2 and TRBJ1-2, with D perhaps matching TRBD1 (6 bases). The CDR3 has 12 residues. V gave up 4 bases and J gave up 5 bases, with 8 bases separating them. Germline CDR1 is LGHNA and CDR2 is YNFKEQ.

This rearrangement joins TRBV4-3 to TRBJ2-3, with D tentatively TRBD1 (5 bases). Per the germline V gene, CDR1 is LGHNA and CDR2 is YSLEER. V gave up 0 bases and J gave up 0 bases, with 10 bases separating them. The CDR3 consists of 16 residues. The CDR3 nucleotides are TGCGCCAGCAGCCAAGAGGGGCGCCCGAGCACAGATACGCAGTATTTT. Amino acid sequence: CASSQEGRPSTDTQYF.

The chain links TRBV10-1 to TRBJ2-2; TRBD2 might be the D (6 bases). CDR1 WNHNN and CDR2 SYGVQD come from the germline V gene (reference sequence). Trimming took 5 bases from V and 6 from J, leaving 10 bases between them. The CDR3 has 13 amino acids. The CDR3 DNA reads TGCGCCAGCAGTCCCCGACTAGCCGGGGAGCTGTTTTTT. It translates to CASSPRLAGELFF.

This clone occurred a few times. The CDR3 loop reads CASSAGTGPDTQYF. The CDR3 region has the DNA TGTGCCAGCAGTGCCGGTACAGGACCAGATACGCAGTATTTT. This chain uses TRBV6-1 with TRBJ2-3, with D possibly being TRBD1 (5 bases). Germline V gene lookup returns CDR1 MNHNS and CDR2 SASEGT. This CDR3 region has 14 residues. The ends were cut back, 4 bases at V and 4 bases at J, with 12 bases in the middle.

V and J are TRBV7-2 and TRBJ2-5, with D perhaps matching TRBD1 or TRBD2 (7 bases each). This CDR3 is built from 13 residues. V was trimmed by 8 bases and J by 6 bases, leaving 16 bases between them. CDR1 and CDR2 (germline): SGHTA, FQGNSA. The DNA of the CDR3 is TGTGCCAGCGTCTCCCAGGGGGGGAAGACCCAGTACTTC. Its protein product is CASVSQGGKTQYF.

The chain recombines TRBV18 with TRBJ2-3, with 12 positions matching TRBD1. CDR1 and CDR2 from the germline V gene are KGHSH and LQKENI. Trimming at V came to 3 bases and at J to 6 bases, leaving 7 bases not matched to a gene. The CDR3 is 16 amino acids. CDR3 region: CASSPPGTGGFDTQYF. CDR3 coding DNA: TGTGCCAGCTCACCGCCCGGGACAGGGGGCTTCGATACGCAGTATTTT.

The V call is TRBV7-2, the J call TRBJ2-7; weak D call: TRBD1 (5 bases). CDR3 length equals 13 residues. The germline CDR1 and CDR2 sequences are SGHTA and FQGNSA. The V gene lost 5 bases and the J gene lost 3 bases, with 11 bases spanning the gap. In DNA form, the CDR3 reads TGTGCCAGCAGCGATCGTACAGGCTACGAGCAGTACTTC. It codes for CASSDRTGYEQYF.

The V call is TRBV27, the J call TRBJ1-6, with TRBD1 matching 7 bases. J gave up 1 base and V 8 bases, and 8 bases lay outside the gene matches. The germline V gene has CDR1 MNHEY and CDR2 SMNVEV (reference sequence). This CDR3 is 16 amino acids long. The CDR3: CASFKQGSSYNSPLHF. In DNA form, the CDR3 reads TGTGCCAGCTTTAAACAGGGGTCGTCCTATAATTCACCCCTCCACTTT.

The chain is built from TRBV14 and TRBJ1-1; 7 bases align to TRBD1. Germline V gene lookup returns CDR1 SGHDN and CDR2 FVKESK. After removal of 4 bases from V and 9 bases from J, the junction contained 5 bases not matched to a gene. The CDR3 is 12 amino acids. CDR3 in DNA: TGTGCCAGCAGCCCCTCGGACAGGAAAGCTTTCTTT. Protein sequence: CASSPSDRKAFF. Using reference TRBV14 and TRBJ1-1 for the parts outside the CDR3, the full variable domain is EAGVTQFPSHSVIEKGQTVTLRCDPISGHDNLYWYRRVMGKEIKFLLHFVKESKQDESGMPNNRFLAERTGGTYSTLKVQPAELEDSGVYFCASSPSDRKAFFGQGTRLTVV.

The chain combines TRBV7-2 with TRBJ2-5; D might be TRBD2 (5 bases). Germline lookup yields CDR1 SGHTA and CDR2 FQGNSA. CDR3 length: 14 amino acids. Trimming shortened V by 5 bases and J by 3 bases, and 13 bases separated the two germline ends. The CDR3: CASSTRAGEETQYF. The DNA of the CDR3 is TGTGCCAGCAGCACCCGTGCCGGGGAAGAGACCCAGTACTTC. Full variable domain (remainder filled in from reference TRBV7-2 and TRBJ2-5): GAGVSQSPSNKVTEKGKDVELRCDPISGHTALYWYRQSLGQGLEFLIYFQGNSAPDKSGLPSDRFSAERTGGSVSTLTIQRTQQEDSAVYLCASSTRAGEETQYFGPGTRLLVL.

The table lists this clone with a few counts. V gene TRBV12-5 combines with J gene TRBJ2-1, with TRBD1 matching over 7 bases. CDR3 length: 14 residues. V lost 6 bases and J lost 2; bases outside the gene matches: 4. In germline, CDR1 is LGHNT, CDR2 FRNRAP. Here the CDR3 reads CASGGTEAYNEQFF. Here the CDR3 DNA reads TGTGCTAGTGGAGGGACAGAAGCCTACAATGAGCAGTTCTTC.

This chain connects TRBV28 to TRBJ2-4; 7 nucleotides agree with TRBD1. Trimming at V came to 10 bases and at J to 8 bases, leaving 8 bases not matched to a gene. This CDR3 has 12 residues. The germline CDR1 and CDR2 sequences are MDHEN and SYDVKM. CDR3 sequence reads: CAISTGSDIQYF. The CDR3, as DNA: TGTGCCATCTCGACAGGGAGTGACATTCAGTACTTC.

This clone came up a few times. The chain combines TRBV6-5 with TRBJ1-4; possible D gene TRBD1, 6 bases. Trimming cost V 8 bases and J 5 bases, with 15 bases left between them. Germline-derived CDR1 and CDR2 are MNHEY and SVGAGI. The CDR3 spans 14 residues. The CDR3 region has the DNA TGTGCCAGCCGGAACCGGGACAAAAATGAAAAACTGTTTTTT. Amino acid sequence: CASRNRDKNEKLFF.

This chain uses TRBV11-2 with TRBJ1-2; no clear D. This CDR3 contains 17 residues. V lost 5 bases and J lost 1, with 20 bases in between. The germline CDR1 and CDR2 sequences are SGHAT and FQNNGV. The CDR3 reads CASSPWAMVNDNYGYTF. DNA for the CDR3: TGTGCCAGCAGCCCCTGGGCCATGGTCAATGATAACTATGGCTACACCTTC.

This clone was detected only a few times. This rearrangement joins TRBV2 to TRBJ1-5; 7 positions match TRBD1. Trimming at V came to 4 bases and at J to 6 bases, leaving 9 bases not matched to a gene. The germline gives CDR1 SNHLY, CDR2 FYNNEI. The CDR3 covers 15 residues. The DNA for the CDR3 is TGTGCCAGCAGTGTTGAGACAGGGACTGCTCAGCCCCAGCATTTT. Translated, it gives CASSVETGTAQPQHF.